The source of this T cell receptor beta chain is a study of blood T cell repertoires in COVID-19 (dated by TCRdb to the early 2020s). For the wider study: Samples from collaborators originated in the United States, Italy and Spain and spanned both the acute and convalescent phases of COVID-19. Where available, HLA class I and class II types were obtained from metadata supplied by the sample provider rather than from assay-based typing. Subjects who had been exposed to COVID-19, were actively infected with it, or had recovered from it provided the deeply sampled blood TCRbeta repertoires that made up the dataset. The samples were drawn from the first 160 participants of the ongoing ImmuneRACE study and from 1,254 subjects provided by 6 global collaborators. Sample metadata almost always included a de-identified subject ID, COVID-19 status, age in years and sex. The prospective study material was composed of cDNA or gDNA derived from T cells, B-cell-depleted T cells, or PBMCs. The repertoires were made available in a free public database intended to serve as a resource for research on the immune response to SARS-CoV-2.

The CDR3 starts with the cysteine, ends with the phenylalanine, and has 15 residues. Only the CDR3 region is kept as DNA, spanning 45 bases read in frame from base 1. From the germline V gene, CDR1 is SNHLY and CDR2 is FYNNEI. After removal of 4 bases from V and 1 base from J, the junction retains 3 bases not matched to a gene. Comments on this clone: What antigen it recognizes has not been identified. No much larger clone is present one base from it, and per-base qualities are unavailable.

The immunoSEQ Assay, a bias-controlled multiplex PCR, was used to amplify TCRbeta CDR3 regions from genomic DNA. On the study's bioinformatics: The number of nucleated cells in each sample was estimated by amplification of reference gene primers within the assay. To quantify the absolute abundance of each unique TCRbeta CDR3 rearrangement, sequence reads were collapsed and filtered. For each sample, productive Simpson clonality was calculated as the square root of Simpson's diversity index across productive rearrangements. The clones in this table, taken by TCRdb from immuneACCESS, are in-frame only. Not every clone is retained; where verified, under half of the shortfall comes from an unresolved V gene, and the cause of the rest is unknown. V and J calls and clone size are copied from that table; D and trimming were computed from the DNA. The sample contains roughly 100,000 clones, roughly four fifths of them found a single time. Roughly 5% of the sample comes from the top ten.

The collaborating institutions used their own protocols to collect whole blood in K2EDTA tubes. For TCRbeta analysis, collaborator samples were shipped as frozen whole blood, as isolated PBMCs, or as DNA extracted from either sample type. Overall study results and their limits: Clinical and demographic metadata were provided uncurated, with the amount varying by source and participant.

Input material: peripheral blood. The TCR was taken from a man in his fifties or sixties with acute or convalescent COVID-19. The chain was built from TRBV2 and TRBJ2-2; a stretch of 7 junction bases matches TRBD2. The sequence in DNA is TGTGCCAGCAGTGGTCGGGGGGAGAACACCGGGGAGCTGTTTTTT. This yields the protein CASSGRGENTGELFF.